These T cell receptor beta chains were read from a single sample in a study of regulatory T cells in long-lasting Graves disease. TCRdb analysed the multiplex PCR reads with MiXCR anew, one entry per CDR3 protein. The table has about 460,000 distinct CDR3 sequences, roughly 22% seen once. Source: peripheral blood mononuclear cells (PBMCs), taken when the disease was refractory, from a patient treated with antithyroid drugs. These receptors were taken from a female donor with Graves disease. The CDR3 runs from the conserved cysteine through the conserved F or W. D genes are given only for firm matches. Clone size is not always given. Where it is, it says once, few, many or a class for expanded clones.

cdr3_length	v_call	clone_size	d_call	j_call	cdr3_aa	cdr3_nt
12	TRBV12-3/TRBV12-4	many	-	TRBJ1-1	CASSWSAAEAFF	TGTGCCAGCAGTTGGTCCGCGGCAGAAGCTTTCTTT
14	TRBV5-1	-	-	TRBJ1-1	CASSPVGGPDEAFF	TGCGCCAGCAGCCCTGTGGGGGGACCCGATGAAGCTTTCTTT
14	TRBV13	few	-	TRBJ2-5	CASSLRGFGETQYF	TGTGCCAGCAGCTTAAGAGGGTTCGGAGAGACCCAGTACTTC
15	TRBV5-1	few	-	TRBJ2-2	CASSLDGHPTGELFF	TGCGCCAGCAGCTTGGACGGTCACCCGACCGGGGAGCTGTTTTTT
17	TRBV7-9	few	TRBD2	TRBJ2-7	CASRPPVSGRDSYEQYF	TGTGCCAGCAGGCCCCCCGTGAGCGGGAGGGACTCCTACGAGCAGTACTTC
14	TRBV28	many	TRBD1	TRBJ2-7	CASSPRDRVYEQYF	TGTGCCAGCAGTCCTCGGGACAGGGTGTACGAGCAGTACTTC
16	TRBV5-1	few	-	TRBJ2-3	CASSLDARGLTDTQYF	TGCGCCAGCAGCTTGGATGCTCGGGGGCTCACAGATACGCAGTATTTT
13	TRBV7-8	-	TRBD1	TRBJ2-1	CASSGTGANEQFF	TGTGCCAGCAGCGGGACAGGGGCCAATGAGCAGTTCTTC
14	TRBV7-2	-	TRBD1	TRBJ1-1	CASTYRGQNTEAFF	TGTGCCAGCACTTACAGGGGGCAAAACACTGAAGCTTTCTTT
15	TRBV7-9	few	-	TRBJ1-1	CASEPTAGVNTEAFF	TGTGCCAGCGAGCCCACCGCAGGGGTGAACACTGAAGCTTTCTTT
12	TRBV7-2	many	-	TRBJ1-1	CASSLQGAEAFF	TGTGCCAGCAGCTTACAGGGCGCTGAAGCTTTCTTT
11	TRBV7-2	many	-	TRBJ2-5	CASSSDLNQYF	TGTGCCAGCAGCTCAGACTTGAACCAGTACTTC
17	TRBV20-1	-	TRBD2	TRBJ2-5	CSARDLSSGGGQETQYF	TGCAGTGCTAGAGATCTATCGAGCGGGGGGGGCCAAGAGACCCAGTACTTC
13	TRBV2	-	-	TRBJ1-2	CASRNQGGYGYTF	TGTGCCAGCAGGAATCAGGGAGGCTATGGCTACACCTTC
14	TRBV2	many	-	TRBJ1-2	CASSTGRSLYGYTF	TGTGCCAGCAGCACTGGACGGTCCCTATATGGCTACACCTTC
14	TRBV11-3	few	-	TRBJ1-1	CASSFDSTLREAFF	TGTGCCAGCAGCTTCGACAGTACCCTCCGGGAAGCTTTCTTT
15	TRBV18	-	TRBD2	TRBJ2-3	CASSPPSGGTDTQYF	TGTGCCAGCTCACCCCCCAGCGGGGGCACAGATACGCAGTATTTT
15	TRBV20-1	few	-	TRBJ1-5	CSAQGNVLSNQPQHF	TGCAGTGCTCAGGGTAATGTCTTGAGCAATCAGCCCCAGCATTTT
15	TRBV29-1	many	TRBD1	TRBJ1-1	CSVEGWTGPNTEAFF	TGCAGCGTTGAAGGTTGGACAGGGCCGAACACTGAAGCTTTCTTT
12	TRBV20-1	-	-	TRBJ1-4	CSATGGNEKLFF	TGCAGTGCTACGGGGGGTAATGAAAAACTGTTTTTT
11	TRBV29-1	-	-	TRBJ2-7	CSVVVSYEQYF	TGCAGCGTTGTGGTTTCCTACGAGCAGTACTTC
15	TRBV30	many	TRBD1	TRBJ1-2	CAWGGQGGWNYGYTF	TGTGCCTGGGGAGGACAGGGAGGATGGAACTATGGCTACACCTTC
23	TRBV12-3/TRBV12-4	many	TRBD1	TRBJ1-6	CASSPSRRDREDTGELSLGPLHF	TGTGCCAGCAGTCCATCGCGCCGGGACAGGGAAGATACGGGAGAGCTTTCTTTAGGGCCCCTCCACTTT
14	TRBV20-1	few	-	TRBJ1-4	CSARDPYWGEKLFF	TGCAGTGCTAGAGATCCCTACTGGGGCGAAAAACTGTTTTTT
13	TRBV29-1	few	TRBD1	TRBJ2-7	CSVSGQSNHEQYF	TGCAGCGTTTCGGGACAGTCTAACCACGAGCAGTACTTC
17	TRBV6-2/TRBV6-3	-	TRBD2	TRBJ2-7	CASSYPLLAEATYEQYF	TGTGCCAGCAGTTATCCACTACTAGCGGAGGCGACCTACGAGCAGTACTTC
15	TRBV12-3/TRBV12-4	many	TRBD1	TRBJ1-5	CASGLPGQGGQPQHF	TGTGCCAGCGGGTTACCGGGACAGGGTGGTCAGCCCCAGCATTTT
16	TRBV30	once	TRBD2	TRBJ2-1	CAWSVTRSGGMDEQFF	TGTGCCTGGAGTGTAACGCGTAGCGGGGGAATGGATGAGCAGTTCTTC
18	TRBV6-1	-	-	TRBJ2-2	CASVWFGSEPANTGELFF	TGTGCCAGCGTATGGTTTGGTTCGGAACCCGCGAACACCGGGGAGCTGTTTTTT
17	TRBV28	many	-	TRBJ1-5	CASDHPLLGREGQPQHF	TGTGCCAGCGACCATCCTCTATTGGGCAGGGAGGGTCAGCCCCAGCATTTT
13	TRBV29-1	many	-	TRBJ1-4	CSVRTGSGEKLFF	TGCAGCGTCCGCACAGGGTCGGGTGAAAAACTGTTTTTT
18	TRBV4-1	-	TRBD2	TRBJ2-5	CASSQDPLTAGGQETQYF	TGCGCCAGCAGCCAAGACCCTTTGACAGCGGGGGGCCAAGAGACCCAGTACTTC
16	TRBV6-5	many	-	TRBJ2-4	CASSYGQNLAKNIQYF	TGTGCCAGCAGTTACGGACAGAACCTAGCCAAAAACATTCAGTACTTC
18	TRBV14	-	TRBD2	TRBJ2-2	CASSPLKGGRASTGELFF	TGTGCCAGCAGCCCTTTGAAAGGCGGGAGGGCCAGCACCGGGGAGCTGTTTTTT
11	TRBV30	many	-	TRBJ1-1	CAWSVRGRAFF	TGTGCCTGGAGTGTAAGGGGCCGAGCTTTCTTT
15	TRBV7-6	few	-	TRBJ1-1	CASSFSTAPNTEAFF	TGTGCCAGCAGCTTCTCGACGGCTCCGAACACTGAAGCTTTCTTT
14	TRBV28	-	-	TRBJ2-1	CASSLSRAYDEQFF	TGTGCCAGCAGTTTAAGTAGAGCGTACGATGAGCAGTTCTTC
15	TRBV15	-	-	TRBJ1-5	CATSRDQWQGRPQHF	TGTGCCACCAGCAGAGATCAATGGCAGGGCCGACCCCAGCATTTT
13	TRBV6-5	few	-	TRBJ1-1	CASSSYLNTEAFF	TGTGCCAGCAGTTCCTACCTGAACACTGAAGCTTTCTTT
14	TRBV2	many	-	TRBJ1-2	CASGVTGAIYGYTF	TGTGCCAGCGGGGTAACAGGTGCTATCTATGGCTACACCTTC
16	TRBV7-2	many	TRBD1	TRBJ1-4	CASSLPGQATNEKLFF	TGTGCCAGCAGCTTACCTGGACAGGCAACTAATGAAAAACTGTTTTTT
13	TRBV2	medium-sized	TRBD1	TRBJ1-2	CASSTGVGYGYTF	TGTGCCAGCAGCACAGGGGTGGGCTATGGCTACACCTTC
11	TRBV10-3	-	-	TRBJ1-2	CAISDDYGYTF	TGTGCCATCAGTGACGATTATGGCTACACCTTC
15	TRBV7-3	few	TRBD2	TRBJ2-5	CASSSSGGRDTNLYF	TGTGCCAGCAGCTCTAGCGGGGGAAGAGACACAAACTTGTACTTC
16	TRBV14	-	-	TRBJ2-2	CASSQARALNTGELFF	TGTGCCAGCAGCCAAGCAAGGGCCCTGAACACCGGGGAGCTGTTTTTT